The rows below give T cell receptor beta chains drawn from one sample of a study of blood T cell repertoires in COVID-19. Here immunoSEQ multiplex PCR was the method, and the copy in TCRdb shows in-frame clones only, minus some. The top ten clones hold about 4% of a sample with about 260,000 clones, 75% to 90% of them seen once. The specimen sequenced was PBMCs or T cells enriched from blood (not recorded which). These receptor sequences come from a woman aged 25 to 39 with acute COVID-19. CDR3s include the opening cysteine and the closing phenylalanine or tryptophan. A D gene is named only where the DNA matches it firmly. Some rows have no size entry. The others give once, few or many, or a class for an expanded clone.

abundance,j_gene,v_gene,d_gene,CDR3aa,CDR3nt
.,TRBJ2-5,TRBV24-1,TRBD2,CATSDPLAGDLKTQYF,TGTGCCACCAGTGATCCCTTAGCGGGAGATTTAAAGACCCAGTACTTC
once,TRBJ2-7,TRBV4-1,.,CASSQVRTSSYEQYF,TGCGCCAGCAGCCAAGTCCGTACGAGCTCCTACGAGCAGTACTTC
.,TRBJ2-1,TRBV29-1,.,CSVEVWGLGFF,TGCAGCGTTGAAGTTTGGGGACTGGGGTTCTTC
.,TRBJ2-3,TRBV10-1,TRBD1,CASSSRTGMEPDTQYF,TGCGCCAGCAGTTCCCGGACAGGGATGGAACCAGATACGCAGTATTTT
.,TRBJ2-4,TRBV28,TRBD1,CASSLSRQGRTKNIQYF,TGTGCCAGCAGTTTATCCCGACAGGGAAGGACCAAAAACATTCAGTACTTC
.,TRBJ2-1,TRBV29-1,.,CSVEIDSPYNEQFF,TGCAGCGTTGAAATAGATTCCCCCTACAATGAGCAGTTCTTC
.,TRBJ2-7,TRBV7-9,.,CASSPRPGSYEQYF,TGTGCCAGCAGCCCCCGGCCAGGGTCCTACGAGCAGTACTTC
.,TRBJ2-1,TRBV28,TRBD2,CASSAPSGSGNEQFF,TGTGCCAGCAGTGCGCCTAGCGGGAGTGGCAATGAGCAGTTCTTC
.,TRBJ1-5,TRBV19,TRBD1,CASSILSVAGGQPQHF,TGTGCCAGTAGTATCTTGTCTGTTGCAGGGGGCCAGCCCCAGCATTTT
.,TRBJ2-1,TRBV18,TRBD2,CASSRSTVAGDNEQFF,TGTGCCAGCTCACGATCGACAGTAGCGGGGGACAATGAGCAGTTCTTC
few,TRBJ2-7,TRBV11-2,TRBD1,CASSLIQGNEQYF,TGTGCCAGCAGCTTAATACAGGGGAACGAGCAGTACTTC
.,TRBJ2-7,TRBV27,TRBD2,CASSLAGEGREQYF,TGTGCCAGCAGTTTAGCGGGAGAGGGGCGCGAGCAGTACTTC
.,TRBJ2-7,TRBV28,.,CASSFHGSSHEQYF,TGTGCCAGCAGTTTTCACGGGAGCAGCCACGAGCAGTACTTC
.,TRBJ1-1,TRBV5-4,.,CASSRVPTEAFF,TGTGCCAGCAGTCGAGTCCCCACTGAAGCTTTCTTT
.,TRBJ1-2,TRBV6-5,TRBD1,CASSFATGWGALGYTF,TGTGCCAGCAGTTTCGCGACAGGGTGGGGGGCTCTTGGCTACACCTTC
once,TRBJ2-7,TRBV7-9,.,CASSTTTPGLSYEQYF,TGTGCCAGCAGCACTACTACACCGGGACTGAGTTACGAGCAGTACTTC
once,TRBJ1-1,TRBV19,.,CASRGAGPNTEAFF,TGTGCCAGTAGGGGGGCAGGACCGAACACTGAAGCTTTCTTT
.,TRBJ1-1,TRBV7-9,.,CASSRVMNTEAFF,TGTGCCAGCAGCCGAGTCATGAACACTGAAGCTTTCTTT
.,TRBJ2-4,TRBV3-1/TRBV3-2,TRBD1,CASSLGPGQVDIQYF,TGTGCCAGCAGCCTAGGACCGGGACAGGTAGACATTCAGTACTTC
.,TRBJ1-3,TRBV11-3,TRBD1,CASSGTAGNTIYF,TGTGCCAGCAGCGGGACAGCTGGAAACACCATATATTTT
.,TRBJ2-7,TRBV10-1,.,CASSESTRGNTYEQYF,TGCGCCAGCAGTGAGTCGACTCGCGGCAACACCTACGAGCAGTACTTC